This TCR beta chain was recovered during a study of control samples from healthy donors and cancer patients. The data were produced by immunoSEQ multiplex PCR, yet TCRdb's version contains in-frame clones alone and is incomplete. The sample lists some 200,000 clones; around 91% were seen once. Germline CDR1 reads SEHNR; CDR2 reads FQNEAQ (reference sequence). The V end lost 8 bases, the J end lost 3 bases, and 17 bases lay between the germline ends. The CDR3 runs to 14 residues. The V and J genes are TRBV7-9 and TRBJ2-7; D not resolved. This clonotype was sampled from a woman aged 25 to 45 in good health. Sequencing was done on a sample of blood. The CDR3 loop reads CASVRPGPFYEQYF. CDR3 nucleotide sequence: TGTGCCAGCGTCAGACCCGGGCCGTTCTACGAGCAGTACTTC.